This TCR beta chain derives from a study of cytomegalovirus exposure and HLA in healthy donors. Study-level results: The study put 150 or so TCR beta chains on its list as cytomegalovirus-associated. Across donors, most TCRs were seen rarely, yet some public ones were widespread. One cluster of highly shared sequence variants probably arose as a sequencing artifact. It was reported in a later analysis that an Asian-associated ancestry cluster showed fewer N-insertions than the approximately 670-donor mean.

In the PCR, 60 Vbeta and 13 Jbeta primers were used. Only in-frame clones appear in the TCRdb table, and some are missing; sequencing was by immunoSEQ multiplex PCR. The data hold roughly 200,000 clones, with around 80% observed a single time. A word on this clone: Its antigen remains unidentified.

Trimming removed 3 bases at V and 3 bases at J, with 14 bases between. There are 15 residues in the CDR3. The germline V gene has CDR1 MDHEN and CDR2 SYDVKM. The sequenced sample was PBMCs. The chain uses TRBV28 and TRBJ1-2; no firm D call. This receptor was identified in a woman in her thirties or forties in good health and CMV-seronegative. CDR3 protein: CASSLSNSYDYGYTF. As DNA, the CDR3 is TGTGCCAGCAGTTTGTCTAACAGTTACGACTATGGCTACACCTTC.